The rows below give T cell receptor beta chains drawn from one sample of a study of blood T cells in healthy people across ages. One entry per CDR3 protein, called by TCRdb with MiXCR from the 5' RACE reads. The data hold roughly 2 million distinct CDR3 sequences, with around 50% observed a single time. Material for sequencing was blood. These receptor sequences come from a woman in her thirties or forties in good health. Both conserved end residues are part of each CDR3. Fields, in order: J gene, V gene, CDR3 protein.

>TRBJ2-3|TRBV5-1
CAGSLGAHTDTQYF
>TRBJ2-6|TRBV9
CASSKTAGANVLTF
>TRBJ2-3|TRBV13
CASSWWTSGETDTQYF
>TRBJ1-2|TRBV9
CASTEGGIYGYTF
>TRBJ2-1|TRBV4-2
CASSQGAENEQFF
>TRBJ2-7|TRBV6-6
CASSYMGQLLSYEQYF
>NA|TRBV5-6
CASSLDTGTGKGYEQYF
>TRBJ2-3|TRBV6-1
CASNNWRGGTDTQYF
>TRBJ2-5|TRBV29-1
CGVGSRAETQYF
>TRBJ2-3|TRBV3-1
CASSQVGTFTDTQYF
>TRBJ2-7|TRBV6-1
CASSNPVPGQGSSYEQYF
>TRBJ2-1|TRBV5-5
CASSLVSVYNEQFF
>TRBJ2-7|TRBV2
CASSIRGTYNEQYF
>TRBJ2-7|TRBV15
CATSSEIIDRVRYEQYF
>TRBJ2-5|TRBV12-5
CASARLAGETQYF
>TRBJ2-1|TRBV9
CASSVADRVGILNEQFF
>TRBJ1-5|TRBV10-3
CAIAGQGAGQPQHF
>TRBJ2-7|TRBV10-3
CAISESRGQGGEQYF
>TRBJ2-5|TRBV24-1
CATSKGDRRYQETQYF
>TRBJ2-6|TRBV6-5
CASSHISFSGANVLTF
>TRBJ2-5|TRBV2
CASLRGLQETQYF
>TRBJ2-4|TRBV6-1
CASTVAPGGRLAKNIQYF
>TRBJ2-7|TRBV6-2/TRBV6-3
CASRYPSGRYEQYF
>TRBJ2-1|TRBV20-1
CSATSSGEGYYEQFF
>TRBJ2-1|TRBV4-3
CASSQDTGSLGEQFF
>TRBJ2-4|TRBV5-1
CASPSRAGHRRDLAKNIQYF
>TRBJ1-6|TRBV6-5
CASSYSRGRGSPLHF
>TRBJ2-1|TRBV20-1
CSATITSGGLNEQFF
>TRBJ1-2|TRBV29-1
CSVQPGNYGYTF
>TRBJ1-5|TRBV24-1
CATSDSGEGDQPQHF
>NA|TRBV7-2
CASSLDMAAAYEQYF
>TRBJ2-4|TRBV4-1
CASSQGDRAVATVQYF
>TRBJ2-5|TRBV11-2
CASSLDDRDEQETQYF
>TRBJ1-2|TRBV28
CASAHGEEANYGYTF
>TRBJ1-1|TRBV3-1
CASSQEERYTEAFF
>TRBJ2-3|TRBV24-1
CATHSGAPSTDTQYF
>TRBJ1-1|TRBV5-1
CASSLAGSEGFF
>TRBJ2-4|TRBV11-1
CASSLEARGNIQYF
>TRBJ2-6|TRBV5-8
CASSLGRGGLGGANVLTF
>TRBJ2-7|TRBV27
CASSYVSGSSYEQYF
>TRBJ2-3|TRBV20-1
CSARDWTGGTDTQYF
>TRBJ2-4|TRBV20-1
CSAPDRGSGAKNIQYF
>TRBJ1-4|TRBV19
CASSTQSGNEKLFF
>TRBJ1-2|TRBV7-2
CASSFPPGGYTF
>TRBJ2-5|TRBV28
CASSRDRAGETQYF
>TRBJ1-2|TRBV4-2
CASSQVVDYGYTF